This entry is about one TCR beta chain. This clonotype was counted ten times or more. The antigen it recognizes is unknown. The record has no base qualities; no much larger clone is one base away. The data stem from a study of early T cells in non-severe SARS-CoV-2 infection (dated by TCRdb to the early 2020s). A note on the overall study: TCR sequencing used bulk RNA from unsorted whole blood, so alpha and beta chains could not be paired. What the study reported, not specific to this receptor: VDJdb matching was skewed toward anti-spike CD8 responses and likely underestimated virus-specific expansions, missing private and CD4 specificities.

Libraries were prepared through 5' RACE. TCRdb names NextSeq 500 as the instrument used. Unique molecular identifiers were attached to individual cDNA molecules in the TCR library protocol so that sequencing error and PCR bias could be corrected. Both TCR alpha and beta chains were sequenced, and tight co-correlation was observed between alpha and beta sequence abundances in each sample. On the authors' methods: V gene, J gene and CDR3 annotation of TCR sequences was performed with Decombinator V4. TCRs were defined as expanded if a significant change between any two time points was detected under a Poisson model with p below 0.0001. TCR abundances were normalised to the total number of TCRs sequenced per sample and expressed as counts per million. MAIT TCRs were defined by TRAV1-2 paired with TRAJ12, TRAJ20 or TRAJ33, and iNKT TCRs by TRAV10 paired with TRAJ18. VDJdb, accessed on 1 November 2021, was searched for TCRs annotated for CMV, EBV and SARS-CoV-2, and TCRs annotated for more than one antigen were excluded. The public reads were reanalyzed by TCRdb: fastp trimming at Q25, MiXCR alignment, in-frame beta chains only. Entries that share a CDR3 protein sequence are merged under the most common genes and DNA. These V and J calls rely on TCRdb rather than the paper's analysis. The sample includes under 70,000 distinct CDR3 sequences, with just under 5% observed a single time. The ten largest clones represent around 4.9% of the sample.

Spanning cysteine to phenylalanine, the CDR3 consists of 15 amino acids. This entry keeps only the CDR3 DNA: 45 bases, framed from base 1. V is reduced by 0 bases and J by 4 bases, leaving a spacing of 12 bases between them. The germline V gene (reference sequence) yields LNHNV for CDR1 and YYDKDF for CDR2. Set within a cohort of healthcare workers in London, UK, this nested case-control study involved weekly PCR testing of nasopharyngeal swabs along with blood sampling. Healthcare workers were recruited between 23 and 31 March 2020, during the week of the UK lockdown, and were followed weekly for up to roughly 15 weeks.

The sample consisted of whole blood. This receptor was obtained from an adult who was a healthcare worker with PCR-confirmed SARS-CoV-2 infection or an uninfected control (not recorded which). The chain is made from TRBV15 and TRBJ1-2; the D gene assignment is ambiguous. The sequence in DNA is TGTGCCACCAGCAGAGATCATGGATCCGGCTATGGCTACACCTTC. Its protein reads: CATSRDHGSGYGYTF.